This passage covers 5 T cell receptor beta chains from one sample sequenced in a study of blood T cell repertoires in COVID-19. Here immunoSEQ multiplex PCR was the method, and the copy in TCRdb shows in-frame clones only, minus some. This table has approximately 93,000 clones, 86% appearing once. The sequenced sample consisted of peripheral blood. These receptors were obtained from a man aged 50 or older with active or convalescent COVID-19.

The chain couples TRBV28 to TRBJ2-2; 12 positions agree with TRBD2. V trimming: 2 bases; J trimming: 7 bases; junction bases outside the gene matches: 8. Looked up from germline, CDR1 is MDHEN and CDR2 is SYDVKM. The CDR3 is 17 amino acids. The CDR3 region has the DNA TGTGCCAGCAGTTTAAAGCCGGCTAGCGGGAGGGGCGGGGAGCTGTTTTTT. Protein product: CASSLKPASGRGGELFF.

The chain recombines TRBV5-1 with TRBJ2-1; TRBD2 agrees at 11 bases. CDR1 and CDR2 (germline): SGHRS, YFSETQ. Losses at the gene ends were 4 bases for V and 9 bases for J; bases not matched to a gene: 12. The CDR3 consists of 16 residues. CDR3 bases: TGCGCCAGCAGCCCAAGAGCTAGCGGGGGGCGAAGTGAGCAGTTCTTC. It encodes CASSPRASGGRSEQFF. The full variable domain, in which reference TRBV5-1 and TRBJ2-1 provide the parts outside the CDR3, is KAGVTQTPRYLIKTRGQQVTLSCSPISGHRSVSWYQQTPGQGLQFLFEYFSETQRNKGNFPGRFSGRQFSNSRSEMNVSTLELGDSALYLCASSPRASGGRSEQFFGPGTRLTVL.

The CDR3 nucleotides read TGTGCCAGCAGTAAAACCGGGACAGGGACCTACACCTTC. Translating gives CASSKTGTGTYTF. The chain has TRBV6-5 and TRBJ1-2, with TRBD1 matching 9 bases. Germline CDR1 is MNHEY and CDR2 is SVGAGI. V was pared by 5 bases and J by 10 bases, with 8 bases of the junction left unmatched. CDR3 length: 13 residues.

This chain joins TRBV5-1 and TRBJ1-2; 7 positions match TRBD1. After removal of 1 base from V and 3 bases from J, the junction contained 6 bases not matched to a gene. Germline V gene lookup returns CDR1 SGHRS and CDR2 YFSETQ. This CDR3 has 15 residues. The CDR3 nucleotides are TGCGCCAGCAGCTTGAGACAGGGTTCCGACTATGGCTACACCTTC. Translation: CASSLRQGSDYGYTF.

The CDR3 DNA is TGCAGTGCTAGTGATAGCTTATACAATGAGCAGTTCTTC. This sequence encodes CSASDSLYNEQFF. The V call is TRBV20-1, the J call TRBJ2-1; D is unresolved. Trimming removed 3 bases from V and 4 bases from J, with 10 bases in between. The length of the CDR3 is 13 residues. Germline CDR1 DFQATT, CDR2 SNEGSKA (reference sequence).